This TCR beta chain was identified in a study of CD8 T cells in Susac syndrome. When the RNA was reverse transcribed, random hexamers were used with an input of roughly 0.45 to 1 ug. The TCR beta CDR3 was amplified by immunoSEQ multiplex PCR across 54 Vbeta, 13 Jbeta. TCRdb re-analysed the immunoSEQ multiplex PCR reads in MiXCR, keeping a single row per CDR3 protein. The sample has some 120,000 distinct CDR3 sequences, 90% to 95% seen once. Sequencing of TCR beta, carried out with a high-throughput approach, was applied to CD8+ and CD4+ T cells from the blood. The multiple sclerosis controls were treatment-naive patients affected by stable or active relapsing-remitting disease. Negative isolation was used for CD8+ and CD4+ T cells, and FACS enrichment was applied to TEMRA cells. The germline V gene encodes CDR1 LGHDT and CDR2 YNNKEL (reference sequence). V gave up 2 bases and J gave up 5 bases, with 11 bases separating them. CDR3 length equals 14 residues.

Specimen: CD4+ T cells from PBMCs. The source is a human donor with multiple sclerosis. The chain links TRBV3-1 to TRBJ2-3; no clear D gene. The CDR3 DNA reads TGTGCCAGCAGCCAAACCGCAGTACAAGATACGCAGTATTTT. Its protein is CASSQTAVQDTQYF.